One and the same sample provided the 22 T cell receptor beta chains below, sequenced in a study of T cell clonality in common variable immunodeficiency. The repertoire was sequenced with immunoSEQ multiplex PCR; TCRdb's copy has only in-frame clones and lacks some. The specimen has around 34,000 clones, none found just once. Sequenced material: peripheral blood mononuclear cells. These receptors were obtained from a person between 18 and 70 years old in good health.

This clone was seen ten or more times. The sequenced fragment ends 3 residues before the CDR3 boundary, so the rest is inferred from the germline J gene. The V gene is TRBV18, the J gene TRBJ1-1, with 9 positions matching TRBD1. The germline gives CDR1 KGHSH, CDR2 LQKENI. The ends lost 4 bases at V and 0 bases at J; junction bases unmatched: 6. CDR3 length: 16 residues. The sequenced CDR3 bases are TGTGCCAGCTCACGCACAGGGGGCGCGGTGAACACTGAA. It specifies CASSRTGGAVNTE. The CDR3, in full, reads CASSRTGGAVNTEAFF.

This clone was counted ten times or more. The CDR3 end is not reached by the read, which stops 3 residues before it; the germline J gene fills it in. The V gene is TRBV20-1, the J gene TRBJ1-1, with 10 nucleotides matching TRBD1. Looked up from germline, CDR1 is DFQATT and CDR2 is SNEGSKA (reference sequence). The CDR3 spans 17 residues. The J segment lost 0 bases and the V segment lost 5 bases, leaving 12 bases of the junction unmatched. The CDR3 DNA, read in part, is TGCAGTGCTCCGTCCCGGGACAGGGGTCCAATGAACACTGAA. Translating it yields CSAPSRDRGPMNTE. The whole CDR3 reads CSAPSRDRGPMNTEAFF.

This clone has a count of ten or more. The read finishes 3 residues shy of the CDR3 end, and the germline J gene is used to complete it. The V and J genes are TRBV6-2 or TRBV6-3 and TRBJ1-4; a possible D gene is TRBD1 (6 bases). CDR3 length: 14 residues. Germline V lookup: CDR1 MNHEY, CDR2 SVGEGT. Trimming left V 7 bases short and J 7 bases short, with 16 bases between. CDR3 amino acids: CASKSGGRSEKLFF. CDR3 DNA, as far as it was read: TGTGCCAGCAAAAGCGGGGGGCGGAGTGAAAAA.

This clone was detected many times. The read ends 3 residues early relative to the CDR3; the germline J gene fills the gap. The V and J genes are TRBV14 and TRBJ2-7; a possible D gene is TRBD1 (6 bases). The CDR3 has 15 residues. Germline V gene lookup returns CDR1 SGHDN and CDR2 FVKESK. V lost 7 bases and J 2 bases, leaving 18 bases between the germline ends. CDR3 region: CASKVGQGNPYEQYF. CDR3 DNA, as far as it was read: TGTGCCAGCAAGGTGGGACAAGGGAACCCCTACGAG. The full variable domain, with the rest looked up from reference TRBV14 and TRBJ2-7, is EAGVTQFPSHSVIEKGQTVTLRCDPISGHDNLYWYRRVMGKEIKFLLHFVKESKQDESGMPNNRFLAERTGGTYSTLKVQPAELEDSGVYFCASKVGQGNPYEQYFGPGTRLTVT.

This clone has ten or more counts. With the read ending 3 residues before the CDR3 end, the germline J gene is used to fill in that end. The V gene is TRBV2, the J gene TRBJ1-2, with D tentatively TRBD1 (5 bases). The CDR3 has 12 amino acids. Trimming took off 6 bases at V and 5 bases at J, with 10 bases between the two ends. The germline V gene has CDR1 SNHLY and CDR2 FYNNEI. The CDR3 DNA, read in part, is TGTGCCAGCAGCGCAGGGTTGTATGGC. Residues: CASSAGLYG. The complete CDR3 protein is CASSAGLYGYTF.

This clone was counted at least ten times. An end of the junction differs from the germline gene, which may be a read error. The CDR3 reads CASSPTMAGGVETQYF. Partial CDR3 DNA: TGCGCCAGCAGCCCTACAATGGCAGGGGGCGTGGAGACC. The rearrangement joins TRBV4-2 to TRBJ2-5, with 8 nucleotides matching TRBD1. The DNA ends 3 residues before the CDR3 does, and the rest of the CDR3 is filled in from the germline J gene. The germline V gene encodes CDR1 LGHNA and CDR2 YNFKEQ. CDR3 length equals 16 residues.

This clone was seen ten or more times. Sequencing ends 3 residues short of the CDR3 end; the germline J gene provides the rest. This chain links TRBV18 with TRBJ2-5, with 10 bases that match TRBD2. Germline V gene data show CDR1 as KGHSH and CDR2 as LQKENI. V lost 4 bases and J lost 3; bases outside the gene matches: 5. The CDR3 covers 15 residues. CDR3 bases read: TGTGCCAGCTCACGTGGGCTAGCGGGGGAAGAGACC. Translating gives CASSRGLAGEET. The whole CDR3 sequence reads CASSRGLAGEETQYF. Together with reference TRBV18 and TRBJ2-5, the CDR3 gives the full variable domain: NAGVMQNPRHLVRRRGQEARLRCSPMKGHSHVYWYRQLPEEGLKFMVYLQKENIIDESGMPKERFSAEFPKEGPSILRIQQVVRGDSAAYFCASSRGLAGEETQYFGPGTRLLVL.

This clone was observed at least ten times. Sequencing ends 3 residues short of the CDR3 end; the germline J gene provides the rest. The genes are TRBV6-4 and TRBJ2-5; 10 bases line up with TRBD2. CDR1 and CDR2 from the germline V gene are MRHNA and SNTAGT. Trimming cost V 11 bases and J 1 base; bases outside gene matches: 4. The CDR3 is 13 residues long. The sequenced part of the CDR3 DNA is TGTGCCCTAGCGGGGGCGGTCCAAGAGACC. Translation gives CALAGAVQET. The entire CDR3 is CALAGAVQETQYF.

This clone was seen at least ten times. With the read ending 3 residues before the CDR3 end, the germline J gene is used to fill in that end. The V call is TRBV19, the J call TRBJ2-7; the D gene is possibly TRBD1 (5 bases). From germline, CDR1 is LNHDA and CDR2 SQIVND (reference sequence). This CDR3 is built from 15 residues. V was trimmed by 5 bases and J by 4 bases, leaving 18 bases between them. The CDR3 region is CASSGHSGKSYEQYF. CDR3 DNA, as far as it was read: TGTGCCAGTAGTGGACACAGTGGGAAGAGTTACGAG.

The sample holds many counts of this clone. The read comes to an end 3 residues before the CDR3 does, leaving the germline J gene to fill in the end. V is TRBV4-1 and J is TRBJ2-3, with a tentative D call TRBD2 (6 bases). CDR1 MGHRA and CDR2 YSYEKL come from the germline V gene. V lost 0 bases and J 4 bases, leaving 14 bases between the germline ends. The CDR3 is 16 residues long. The DNA read from the CDR3 is TGCGCCAGCAGCCAAGATCGACTAGTCGGCTCAGATACG. Translated, it gives CASSQDRLVGSDT. In full, the CDR3 reads CASSQDRLVGSDTQYF.

In its sample, this clone was seen many times. From the germline J gene comes the end of the CDR3, since the read stops 3 residues before it. The genes are TRBV29-1 and TRBJ1-4, with TRBD1 matching 8 bases. Trimming at V came to 4 bases and at J to 8 bases, leaving 9 bases not matched to a gene. The CDR3 has 14 residues. Looked up from germline, CDR1 is SQVTM and CDR2 is ANQGSEA. Incomplete CDR3 DNA: TGCAGCGTTGTCCCTGACAGGGGAGGAGAAAAA. It yields the protein CSVVPDRGGEK. The CDR3 reads in full as CSVVPDRGGEKLFF.

In its sample, this clone was seen many times. Read data end 3 residues before the CDR3 end; the end is taken from the germline J gene. The sample holds other DNA sequences that translate to the same CDR3. The V gene is TRBV27, the J gene TRBJ1-2, with 9 bases fitting TRBD1. V lost 8 bases, J lost 2 bases, and 12 bases stayed unmatched. In germline, CDR1 is MNHEY, CDR2 SMNVEV (reference sequence). CDR3 length: 16 residues. The CDR3 sequence is CASRFRGTGLNYGYTF. The part of the CDR3 DNA that was read is TGTGCCAGCCGCTTCAGGGGGACAGGGTTGAACTATGGC.

This clone was observed at least ten times. The read stops 3 residues short of the end of the CDR3; the missing end is completed from the germline J gene. The rearrangement uses TRBV5-6 and TRBJ1-3, with D possibly TRBD1 on 5 matching bases. With 3 bases removed from V and 4 bases from J, the gap between germline ends came to 11 bases. The CDR3 has 14 amino acids. CDR1 SGHDT and CDR2 YYEEEE come from the germline V gene. Incomplete CDR3 DNA: TGTGCCAGCAGCTGGACACCGGCGGGAAACACC. Translated, it gives CASSWTPAGNT. The full CDR3 sequence reads CASSWTPAGNTIYF.

The sample holds many counts of this clone. The CDR3 is cut off 3 residues early in the read; its end comes from the germline J gene. V gene TRBV20-1 combines with J gene TRBJ1-1; 7 bases are shared with TRBD1. This CDR3 spans 12 amino acids. CDR1 is DFQATT, CDR2 SNEGSKA, per germline (reference sequence). The covered CDR3 bases are TGCAGTGCTAGGCCCGGACAGGCCGAA. It specifies CSARPGQAE. The whole CDR3 protein is CSARPGQAEAFF.

This clone was recorded at least ten times. The read ends 3 residues early relative to the CDR3; the germline J gene fills the gap. J is TRBJ2-1 and V is TRBV19, with 9 bases aligning to TRBD2. The germline gives CDR1 LNHDA, CDR2 SQIVND (reference sequence). CDR3 size: 15 residues. V was clipped by 4 bases and J by 2 bases; unmatched bases: 3. The CDR3 loop is CASSTSGGPYNEQFF. The sequenced part of the CDR3 DNA is TGTGCCAGTAGTACGAGCGGGGGGCCCTACAATGAG.

This clone was observed many times. The read terminates 3 residues ahead of where the CDR3 ends, so the germline J gene completes it. The chain employs TRBV19 and TRBJ2-2; 8 bases align to TRBD1. J lost 0 bases, V lost 6 bases, and 12 bases had no gene match. In germline, CDR1 is LNHDA, CDR2 SQIVND (reference sequence). The CDR3 extends over 18 amino acids. CDR3 amino acids: CASSKPPGQGTNTGELFF. The sequenced part of the CDR3 DNA is TGTGCCAGTAGCAAACCCCCCGGACAGGGAACGAACACCGGGGAG.

On this clone: The CDR3 end lies 3 residues beyond the end of the read and is filled in from the germline J gene. The chain employs TRBV6-2 or TRBV6-3 and TRBJ1-5; D possibly corresponds to TRBD1 (5 bases). V dropped 6 bases and J dropped 6 bases, with 12 bases sitting between them. This CDR3 has 13 residues. Germline loops: CDR1 MNHEY, CDR2 SVGEGT. The CDR3 loop reads CASSSSGGQPQHF. The CDR3 bases that were read are TGTGCCAGCAGCTCATCGGGGGGTCAGCCC.

In its sample, this clone was seen many times. The read terminates 3 residues ahead of where the CDR3 ends, so the germline J gene completes it. The chain couples TRBV15 to TRBJ2-5; TRBD1 agrees at 10 bases. This CDR3 is 14 amino acids long. In germline, CDR1 is LNHNV, CDR2 YYDKDF (reference sequence). Unmatched junction bases numbered 9, after V lost 7 bases and J lost 7 bases. The CDR3: CATTTDRGRGTQYF. The covered CDR3 bases are TGTGCCACCACTACTGACAGGGGGCGGGGGACC.

This clone showed up many times. The read terminates 3 residues ahead of where the CDR3 ends, so the germline J gene completes it. The chain uses TRBV20-1 and TRBJ2-7; 10 positions match TRBD1. The V segment lost 3 bases and the J segment 6 bases; nucleotides outside the gene matches: 8. The CDR3 covers 14 residues. CDR1 is DFQATT and CDR2 is SNEGSKA in the germline V gene (reference sequence). This CDR3 is CSASMTGGASEQYF. The covered CDR3 bases are TGCAGTGCTAGCATGACAGGGGGCGCATCCGAG.

This clone has ten or more counts. The sequenced fragment ends 3 residues before the CDR3 boundary, so the rest is inferred from the germline J gene. This rearrangement joins TRBV9 to TRBJ2-3, with D tentatively TRBD1 (6 bases). The CDR3 consists of 17 residues. Trimming cost V 5 bases and J 6 bases, with 25 bases left between them. Germline loops: CDR1 SGDLS, CDR2 YYNGEE. This CDR3 reads CASSLERDTSFYDTQYF. The DNA read from the CDR3 is TGTGCCAGCAGTCTAGAACGGGACACCAGCTTTTACGATACG.

This clone has ten or more counts. The CDR3 is cut off 3 residues early in the read; its end comes from the germline J gene. The V and J genes are TRBV20-1 and TRBJ1-1; 8 positions agree with TRBD1. CDR1 DFQATT and CDR2 SNEGSKA come from the germline V gene (reference sequence). The CDR3 runs 11 residues. The CDR3 protein is CSAGDRGKAFF. The CDR3 DNA, read in part, is TGCAGTGCGGGAGACAGGGGAAAA.

In this sample, this clone turned up many times. CDR3 bases read: TGCGCCAGCAGCTCTCAGGGGTACGAG. Amino acid sequence: CASSSQGYE. The CDR3 in its entirety is CASSSQGYEQYF. J is TRBJ2-7 and V is TRBV5-1; D perhaps matches TRBD1 (6 bases). The read ends 3 residues early relative to the CDR3; the germline J gene fills the gap. The CDR3 is 12 amino acids. Trimming took 3 bases from V and 4 from J, leaving 8 bases between them. Germline values: CDR1 SGHRS, CDR2 YFSETQ.